A single sample is the source of the 9 T cell receptor beta chains below, sequenced in a study of cytomegalovirus exposure and HLA in healthy donors. The PCR had 60 Vbeta and 13 Jbeta primers. Profiled with immunoSEQ multiplex PCR; TCRdb holds only in-frame clones, not every one. The profile shows some 77,000 clones, 80% of them singletons. Sequencing input: PBMCs. Receptor source: a woman aged 50 to 65 in good health and CMV-seropositive.

The chain joins TRBV2 to TRBJ2-7, with a tentative D call TRBD1 (5 bases). Germline V gene sequence: CDR1 SNHLY, CDR2 FYNNEI. CDR3 length equals 14 residues. V was pared by 2 bases and J by 0 bases, with 8 bases between. CDR3 in amino acids: CASSEYRTSYEQYF. DNA for the CDR3: TGTGCCAGCAGTGAATACAGGACCTCCTACGAGCAGTACTTC. The full variable domain, completed using reference TRBV2 and TRBJ2-7, is EPEVTQTPSHQVTQMGQEVILRCVPISNHLYFYWYRQILGQKVEFLVSFYNNEISEKSEIFDDQFSVERPDGSNFTLKIRSTKLEDSAMYFCASSEYRTSYEQYFGPGTRLTVT.

V is TRBV15 and J is TRBJ2-3, with 8 bases fitting TRBD2. V gave up 8 bases and J gave up 2 bases; unmatched junction bases: 6. The germline gives CDR1 LNHNV, CDR2 YYDKDF (reference sequence). The length of the CDR3 is 14 residues. This CDR3 reads CATRTSRLTDTQYF. As DNA, the CDR3 is TGTGCCACCCGGACTAGCAGACTCACAGATACGCAGTATTTT.

This clone was detected once. This sequence joins TRBV2 and TRBJ2-5; D remains ambiguous. This CDR3 has 11 residues. Germline V gives CDR1 SNHLY, CDR2 FYNNEI. Trimming left V 7 bases short and J 1 base short, with 4 bases between. The CDR3 region has the DNA TGTGCCAGCATTCTCCAAGAGACCCAGTACTTC. This translates into CASILQETQYF.

The CDR3 DNA is TGTGCCAGCAGCTTATTGTCAACGTCCGCGACGCAGTATTTT. Translation: CASSLLSTSATQYF. The V call is TRBV7-2, the J call TRBJ2-3; no reliable D call. Trimming left V 2 bases short and J 9 bases short, with 15 bases between. In germline, CDR1 is SGHTA, CDR2 FQGNSA. The CDR3 loop spans 14 amino acids. The whole variable domain, remainder taken from reference TRBV7-2 and TRBJ2-3, is GAGVSQSPSNKVTEKGKDVELRCDPISGHTALYWYRQSLGQGLEFLIYFQGNSAPDKSGLPSDRFSAERTGGSVSTLTIQRTQQEDSAVYLCASSLLSTSATQYFGPGTRLTVL.

V usage is TRBV7-8 and J usage is TRBJ1-5, with D uncertain. CDR1 SGHVS and CDR2 FQNEAQ come from the germline V gene. CDR3 length: 14 residues. Trimming cost V 5 bases and J 9 bases, with 17 bases left between them. The CDR3, as DNA: TGTGCCAGCAGCCCCCAGCGCCCCGACGGGCCCCAGCATTTT. This codes for CASSPQRPDGPQHF. Supplemented by reference TRBV7-8 and TRBJ1-5, the full variable domain reads GAGVSQSPRYKVAKRGQDVALRCDPISGHVSLFWYQQALGQGPEFLTYFQNEAQLDKSGLPSDRFFAERPEGSVSTLKIQRTQQEDSAVYLCASSPQRPDGPQHFGDGTRLSIL.

This rearrangement joins TRBV2 to TRBJ2-2; TRBD1 might be the D (5 bases). Trimming shortened V by 3 bases and J by 6 bases, and 8 bases separated the two germline ends. CDR3 length: 13 amino acids. Germline loops: CDR1 SNHLY, CDR2 FYNNEI. The CDR3 loop is CASSEWGAGELFF. As DNA, the CDR3 is TGTGCCAGCAGTGAGTGGGGCGCCGGGGAGCTGTTTTTT.

The chain employs TRBV5-6 and TRBJ2-7; TRBD1 aligns across 8 bases. The trim removed 2 bases at V and 4 bases at J, leaving 8 bases unmatched. The CDR3 is 15 amino acids. In germline, CDR1 is SGHDT, CDR2 YYEEEE. CDR3: CASSLIRTGLYEQYV. In DNA, the CDR3 is TGTGCCAGCAGCTTAATCCGGACAGGGCTATACGAGCAGTACGTC.

V and J are TRBV2 and TRBJ1-5; a possible D gene is TRBD1 (5 bases). The CDR3 length is 15 residues. Looked up from germline, CDR1 is SNHLY and CDR2 is FYNNEI. The V end lost 5 bases, the J end lost 3 bases, and 14 bases lay between the germline ends. This chain's CDR3 is CASSPGRGFNQPQHF. CDR3 nucleotide sequence: TGTGCCAGCAGTCCCGGGCGGGGCTTCAATCAGCCCCAGCATTTT.

The chain uses TRBV18 and TRBJ2-1; D possibly corresponds to TRBD2 (6 bases). Trimming pared 3 bases from V and 10 bases from J, leaving 19 bases between. CDR3 length: 15 amino acids. Germline loops: CDR1 KGHSH, CDR2 LQKENI. CDR3 nucleotides: TGTGCCAGCTCACCTCCGGCAGGAGGGGCTTGGGAGCAGTTCTTC. Its protein product is CASSPPAGGAWEQFF.